Here is one TCR beta chain with its context. The data were taken from a study of human T cells and chemical hapten exposure. The CDR3 is 13 residues long. Germline values: CDR1 MNHNS, CDR2 SASEGT. Trimming stripped 5 bases from V and 8 bases from J, with 10 bases between. The time point was: patch test 1, 2 weeks after DPC sensitization. Treatment noted: therapeutic diphenylcyclopropenone sensitization with weekly scalp DPC. Patches went on only after blood had been drawn each time. Individual cDNA molecules each carried unique molecular identifiers attached by the library. TCRdb redid the calling of the RACE reads with MiXCR, one entry per CDR3 protein. Among about 120,000 distinct CDR3 sequences listed, roughly 13% were seen once.

The TCR sequence derives from a man between 18 and 35 years old with alopecia areata. Some clones in this sample may be carry-over from other donors' samples. This sample comprised whole blood, obtained in connection with sensitization to the hapten diphenylcyclopropenone (DPC). The rearrangement joins TRBV6-1 to TRBJ1-6; D unclear. CDR3 in amino acids: CASSSRTDSPLHF. The CDR3 bases are TGTGCCAGCAGTTCTCGGACGGATTCACCCCTCCACTTT.